The rows below give T cell receptor beta chains drawn from one sample of a study of response to subunit inactivated influenza vaccine. TCRdb processed the RT-PCR reads anew with MiXCR; each CDR3 protein has one entry. The sample has more than 600,000 distinct CDR3 sequences, about 18% seen once. The sample in question was PBMCs from blood, obtained roughly 5 days after vaccination. The receptors here all came from a man in his fifties who received an inactivated influenza vaccine. CDR3s include the opening cysteine and the closing phenylalanine or tryptophan. The order of the fields is J gene, V gene, D gene, clone size, CDR3 length, CDR3 protein, CDR3 DNA. The D gene is left open where the match is weak. Clone size, where shown, is once, few, many, or a class for clones that have expanded.

>TRBJ2-1|TRBV4-3|TRBD2|few|16
CASSQVGGGRYNEQFF
TGCGCCAGCAGCCAAGTCGGCGGGGGGAGGTACAATGAGCAGTTCTTC
>TRBJ2-7|TRBV27|TRBD1|.|14
CASSYRGQAFEQYF
TGTGCCAGCAGTTATAGGGGACAGGCCTTCGAGCAGTACTTC
>TRBJ1-1|TRBV19|.|.|16
CASSIPGGILSTEAFF
TGTGCCAGTAGCATTCCGGGGGGGATTCTGAGCACTGAAGCTTTCTTT
>TRBJ1-2|TRBV20-1|TRBD1|.|12
CRPTTGVGGYTF
TGCAGACCTACCACAGGGGTCGGTGGCTACACCTTC
>TRBJ1-2|TRBV10-3|.|.|13
CAVTASGAPGYTF
TGTGCCGTCACGGCCTCCGGGGCCCCCGGCTACACCTTC
>TRBJ2-1|TRBV12-3/TRBV12-4|TRBD2|.|14
CASSFLEGRDEQFF
TGTGCCAGCAGTTTTTTAGAGGGGAGGGATGAGCAGTTCTTC
>TRBJ2-7|TRBV7-2|.|.|13
CASSLAALYEQYF
TGTGCCAGCAGCTTAGCAGCCCTCTACGAGCAGTACTTC
>TRBJ2-7|TRBV2|.|few|13
CASSDGRRDEQYF
TGTGCCAGCAGTGATGGACGGAGGGACGAGCAGTACTTC
>TRBJ1-5|TRBV12-3/TRBV12-4|TRBD1|few|16
CASSFRGRGKSQPQHF
TGTGCCAGCAGTTTTCGAGGCAGGGGGAAGAGTCAGCCCCAGCATTTT
>TRBJ2-3|TRBV11-2|TRBD2|.|16
CASSTWTSGARDTQYF
TGTGCCAGCAGCACGTGGACTAGCGGGGCTCGGGATACGCAGTATTTT
>TRBJ1-1|TRBV29-1|.|few|14
CSVDELGLNTEAFF
TGCAGCGTTGACGAGCTGGGATTGAACACTGAAGCTTTCTTT
>TRBJ2-1|TRBV2|.|.|13
CASSGQTTYEQFF
TGTGCCAGCAGTGGTCAGACTACCTATGAGCAGTTCTTC
>TRBJ2-5|TRBV7-2|.|.|13
CASTFTYGETQYF
TGTGCCAGCACCTTCACATACGGGGAGACCCAGTACTTC
>TRBJ1-5|TRBV12-3/TRBV12-4|.|.|16
CASSFQGTMGNQPQHF
TGTGCCAGCAGTTTCCAGGGCACCATGGGCAATCAGCCCCAGCATTTT
>TRBJ2-1|TRBV4-3|.|few|18
CASSQESWRGHSYNEQFF
TGCGCCAGCAGTCAAGAATCGTGGCGGGGCCACTCCTACAATGAGCAGTTCTTC
>TRBJ2-3|TRBV11-2|TRBD2|.|18
CASSPSREKREGRGTQYF
TGTGCCAGCAGCCCCAGCCGGGAAAAGCGGGAGGGGAGGGGTACGCAGTATTTT
>TRBJ2-1|TRBV12-3/TRBV12-4|TRBD2|few|17
CASSPKHSGSSYNEQFF
TGTGCCAGCAGTCCCAAACATAGCGGGAGCTCCTACAATGAGCAGTTCTTC
>TRBJ2-1|TRBV6-1|.|.|16
CASRPFAETHGDEQFF
TGTGCCAGCAGACCCTTTGCGGAAACGCATGGGGATGAGCAGTTCTTC
>TRBJ2-1|TRBV5-6|.|.|15
CAYSRMGGAGNEQFF
TGTGCCTACAGCAGAATGGGGGGCGCGGGGAATGAGCAGTTCTTC
>TRBJ2-4|TRBV20-1|.|few|15
CSARRDRLGGNIQYF
TGCAGTGCACGCCGTGACAGGCTAGGGGGAAACATTCAGTACTTC
>TRBJ2-1|TRBV7-2|TRBD2|.|15
CASSLERGGHSEQFF
TGTGCCAGCAGCTTGGAGCGGGGGGGCCATAGTGAGCAGTTCTTC
>TRBJ2-7|TRBV7-2|.|.|14
CASSLLYAGSEQYF
TGTGCCAGCAGCTTATTGTACGCGGGAAGCGAGCAGTACTTC
>TRBJ1-2|TRBV5-6|TRBD1|.|14
CASSLDRGRSGYTF
TGTGCCAGCAGCCTGGACAGGGGGCGATCTGGCTACACCTTC
>TRBJ1-1|TRBV12-3/TRBV12-4|TRBD1|many|13
CASSWTGDTEAFF
TGTGCCAGCAGTTGGACAGGGGACACTGAAGCTTTCTTT
>TRBJ2-7|TRBV6-2/TRBV6-3|.|many|18
CASSTRPRGARSSYEQYF
TGTGCCAGCAGTACTAGACCACGGGGGGCGAGGAGCTCCTACGAGCAGTACTTC
>TRBJ2-1|TRBV11-2|.|few|13
CASSLTKLQVPFF
TGTGCCAGCAGCCTTACAAAGCTCCAAGTCCCGTTCTTC
>TRBJ2-1|TRBV29-1|TRBD2|.|14
CSVDGGSTYNEQFF
TGCAGCGTTGACGGCGGGAGCACCTACAATGAGCAGTTCTTC
>TRBJ2-7|TRBV4-2|TRBD2|few|15
CASSQLVLAEYEQYF
TGTGCCAGCAGTCAGCTCGTTCTAGCGGAATACGAGCAGTACTTC
>TRBJ2-7|TRBV12-3/TRBV12-4|TRBD1|few|15
CASSPRGHNSYEQYF
TGTGCCAGCAGTCCCAGGGGGCATAACTCCTACGAGCAGTACTTC
>TRBJ2-2|TRBV5-1|TRBD2|few|15
CASSLSLAGDGELFF
TGCGCCAGCAGCTTGTCTCTAGCGGGAGACGGGGAGCTGTTTTTT
>TRBJ2-2|TRBV4-3|.|few|16
CASSQDRQRDTGELFF
TGCGCCAGCAGCCAAGATCGACAGCGGGACACCGGGGAGCTGTTTTTT
>TRBJ2-5|TRBV24-1|TRBD1|.|15
CATGERQGAQETQYF
TGTGCCACAGGGGAACGACAGGGGGCCCAAGAGACCCAGTACTTC
>TRBJ1-6|TRBV7-2|.|few|16
CASSPGGISYNSPLHF
TGTGCCAGCAGCCCCGGAGGGATTTCCTATAATTCACCCCTCCACTTT
>TRBJ2-4|TRBV5-1|TRBD2|few|20
CASNWTGLAGEGVAKNIQYF
TGCGCCAGCAACTGGACGGGACTAGCGGGAGAGGGTGTTGCCAAAAACATTCAGTACTTC
>TRBJ2-5|TRBV4-2|.|few|16
CASSQVSRGGRETQYF
TGTGCCAGCAGCCAAGTTAGCAGGGGTGGTCGAGAGACCCAGTACTTC
>TRBJ1-6|TRBV27|.|few|13
CASSILQGYTLHF
TGTGCCAGCAGTATACTCCAGGGTTACACCCTCCACTTT
>TRBJ1-1|TRBV29-1|TRBD1|.|11
CSVGTGLGAFF
TGCAGCGTGGGGACAGGTCTGGGAGCTTTCTTT
>TRBJ2-3|TRBV29-1|.|.|13
CSAPSSSGGTQYF
TGCAGCGCCCCCTCGAGCTCCGGCGGTACGCAGTATTTT
>TRBJ2-3|TRBV20-1|.|many|15
CSARRGGGTTDTQYF
TGCAGTGCTAGAAGAGGTGGGGGCACCACAGATACGCAGTATTTT
>TRBJ2-5|TRBV6-2/TRBV6-3|TRBD2|.|16
CASSYWTSGGLETQYF
TGTGCCAGCAGTTACTGGACTAGCGGTGGATTGGAGACCCAGTACTTC
>TRBJ2-3|TRBV7-8|TRBD1|.|15
CASSLAGQLTDTQYF
TGTGCCAGCAGCTTAGCGGGACAGCTGACAGATACGCAGTATTTT